Presented here are 5 T cell receptor beta chains from one specimen sequenced in a study of somatic mutations in cytotoxic T cells in rheumatoid arthritis. Clones were read by immunoSEQ multiplex PCR, and TCRdb kept only the in-frame ones, dropping some. The sample yields several thousand clones, 79% seen once. What was sequenced was CD8+ T cells sorted from blood. Receptors were obtained from an adult with rheumatoid arthritis.

This clone has more than one count but fewer than ten. V is TRBV7-8 and J is TRBJ1-1, with D unclear. Germline lookup yields CDR1 SGHVS and CDR2 FQNEAQ. Trimming took 2 bases from V and 6 from J, leaving 7 bases between them. The CDR3 contains 12 residues. The CDR3 reads CASSLSPAEAFF. The CDR3 bases are TGTGCCAGCAGCTTATCTCCCGCTGAAGCTTTCTTT.

The genes are TRBV11-3 and TRBJ2-2, with unresolved D. Between the trimmed V and J ends, which lost 5 bases and 5 bases, there was a span of 9 bases. This CDR3 has 13 amino acids. Per the germline V gene, CDR1 is SGHNT and CDR2 is YENEEA. CDR3: CASSLSGTGELFF. The CDR3 DNA follows: TGTGCCAGCAGCCTTTCTGGGACCGGGGAGCTGTTTTTT.

A single count supports this clone. At one of its ends the junction is not consistent with the germline gene, which may arise from a read error. This chain uses TRBV7-7 with TRBJ2-2; D call uncertain. Germline loops: CDR1 SSHAT, CDR2 FNYEAQ (reference sequence). The CDR3 consists of 15 residues. Written as DNA, the CDR3 is TGTGCTAGCAGCTTAAGTGGCCGGAACACCGGGGAGCTGTTTTTT. It codes for CASSLSGRNTGELFF.

The J gene is TRBJ2-3, the V gene TRBV5-6, with D perhaps TRBD1 (5 bases). CDR3 length equals 14 residues. Germline V gene data show CDR1 as SGHDT and CDR2 as YYEEEE. V was clipped by 0 bases and J by 4 bases, with 9 bases between them. CDR3 sequence: CASSLAIGADTQYF. DNA for the CDR3: TGTGCCAGCAGCTTGGCAATAGGGGCAGATACGCAGTATTTT. Supplemented by reference TRBV5-6 and TRBJ2-3, the full variable domain reads DAGVTQSPTHLIKTRGQQVTLRCSPKSGHDTVSWYQQALGQGPQFIFQYYEEEERQRGNFPDRFSGHQFPNYSSELNVNALLLGDSALYLCASSLAIGADTQYFGPGTRLTVL.

This clone was seen only once. Its ends do not fully match the called genes, so a read error is possible. J is TRBJ2-7 and V is TRBV7-8, with 8 positions matching TRBD1. Germline CDR1 SGHVS, CDR2 FQNEAQ. The CDR3 has 14 residues. The CDR3 bases are TGTGCCAGCAGCTTAGCGGACAGGGTTGACGAGCAGTACTTT. Protein: CASSLADRVDEQYF.